The TCR beta chain under discussion was sequenced for a study of T cell changes during pregnancy in multiple sclerosis. TCRdb's table, derived via immunoSEQ multiplex PCR, lists solely in-frame clones and lacks some. The table records about 40,000 clones, 90% to 95% of them present only once. The CDR3 has 16 residues. After removal of 5 bases from V and 4 bases from J, the junction contained 8 bases not matched to a gene. Germline V gene lookup returns CDR1 GTSNPN and CDR2 SVGIG (reference sequence). The chain is built from TRBV30 and TRBJ2-3; 14 bases map to TRBD2. The receptor was isolated from a female donor with multiple sclerosis, enrolled in a pregnancy study. The material was peripheral blood, obtained before pregnancy. The CDR3 is CAWSPGLAGASDTQYF. The CDR3 DNA reads as TGTGCCTGGTCGCCGGGACTAGCGGGAGCGTCAGATACGCAGTATTTT.